This T cell receptor beta chain stems from a study of CD8 T cells in Susac syndrome. There are 12 residues in the CDR3. V dropped 3 bases and J dropped 6 bases, with 8 bases sitting between them. The germline CDR1 and CDR2 sequences are SEHNR and FQNEAQ (reference sequence). After extraction with the RNeasy kit, roughly 0.45 to 1 ug of the RNA was reverse transcribed using random hexamers. The authors amplified TCR beta CDR3 across 54 Vbeta and 13 Jbeta using immunoSEQ multiplex PCR. MiXCR was run by TCRdb on the immunoSEQ multiplex PCR reads, yielding one entry per CDR3 protein. This repertoire shows around 18,000 distinct CDR3 sequences, 90% to 95% found once; its top ten account for 0.2% to 0.3%.

V is TRBV7-9 and J is TRBJ1-1; D perhaps matches TRBD1 (6 bases). The specimen was CD8+ T cells from PBMCs. The TCR was taken from a human donor in good health. The DNA for the CDR3 is TGTGCCAGCAGCTTTGGACAGCCTGAAGCTTTCTTT. This codes for CASSFGQPEAFF.